One sample yielded the 31 T cell receptor beta chains listed below, sequenced in a study of blood T cell repertoires in COVID-19. The repertoire was sequenced with immunoSEQ multiplex PCR; TCRdb's copy has only in-frame clones and lacks some. The table includes some 150,000 clones, roughly 80% detected once. Specimen: peripheral blood. These receptor sequences come from a woman aged 80 or over in a cohort sampled during active or convalescent COVID-19.

V gene TRBV7-2 combines with J gene TRBJ2-7; 7 bases are shared with TRBD1. This CDR3 spans 15 amino acids. CDR1 and CDR2 from the germline V gene are SGHTA and FQGNSA. Losses at the gene ends were 4 bases for V and 2 bases for J; bases not matched to a gene: 8. The CDR3 loop is CASSSGQDLTYEQYF. The CDR3, as DNA: TGTGCCAGCAGCTCCGGACAGGACTTAACCTACGAGCAGTACTTC.

This rearrangement joins TRBV24-1 to TRBJ1-5; D may be TRBD1 (5 bases). Per the germline V gene, CDR1 is KGHDR and CDR2 is SFDVKD. The V and J ends lost 4 bases and 0 bases respectively, with 9 bases between them. CDR3 length: 15 amino acids. In DNA form, the CDR3 reads TGTGCCACCAGTGACCCCAGGGATAGCAATCAGCCCCAGCATTTT. Encoded protein: CATSDPRDSNQPQHF.

The genes are TRBV15 and TRBJ1-1; D gene unclear. CDR3 length: 13 amino acids. V was cut by 4 bases and J by 3 bases, with 9 bases left in between. Germline V lookup: CDR1 LNHNV, CDR2 YYDKDF (reference sequence). CDR3 sequence: CATSIYSDTEAFF. CDR3 in DNA: TGTGCCACCAGCATCTATAGTGACACTGAAGCTTTCTTT.

The chain employs TRBV9 and TRBJ2-1, with D tentatively TRBD1 (6 bases). The V gene lost 4 bases and the J gene lost 5 bases, with 13 bases spanning the gap. This CDR3 has 14 amino acids. CDR1 is SGDLS, CDR2 YYNGEE, per germline. The CDR3 DNA reads as TGTGCCAGCAGCAAGGGGGTGGCGAACAATGAGCAGTTCTTC. Amino acids: CASSKGVANNEQFF.

This chain joins TRBV6-4 and TRBJ2-3, with a weak D call TRBD1 (6 bases). The length of the CDR3 is 18 residues. The V and J ends lost 2 bases and 0 bases respectively, with 18 bases between them. The germline gives CDR1 MRHNA, CDR2 SNTAGT. CDR3 in amino acids: CASSDRPLGAASTDTQYF. The CDR3 DNA is TGTGCCAGCAGTGACCGACCCTTGGGGGCGGCTAGCACAGATACGCAGTATTTT.

The CDR3, as DNA: TGTGCCAGCAGCTTGCCGGGACAGGGGCTATACTCTGGAAACACCATATATTTT. Amino acid sequence: CASSLPGQGLYSGNTIYF. The V call is TRBV7-9, the J call TRBJ1-3; TRBD1 agrees at 10 bases. V was clipped by 3 bases and J by 0 bases; unmatched bases: 8. The CDR3 spans 18 residues. In germline, CDR1 is SEHNR, CDR2 FQNEAQ (reference sequence).

The chain is built from TRBV5-1 and TRBJ2-5; D possibly corresponds to TRBD1 (6 bases). CDR3 length: 14 residues. Trimming removed 3 bases at V and 4 bases at J, with 13 bases between. CDR1 is SGHRS, CDR2 YFSETQ, per germline. The CDR3: CASSYNLGAETQYF. CDR3 nucleotide sequence: TGCGCCAGCAGCTATAATTTGGGGGCAGAGACCCAGTACTTC.

This sequence joins TRBV19 and TRBJ1-2; 8 bases match TRBD1. Germline V CDR1 and CDR2: LNHDA, SQIVND (reference sequence). The length of the CDR3 is 14 residues. V gave up 7 bases and J gave up 4 bases; unmatched junction bases: 8. The CDR3 protein is CASTIDRGAYGYTF. As DNA, the CDR3 is TGTGCCAGTACCATAGACAGGGGAGCCTATGGCTACACCTTC.

The V call is TRBV24-1, the J call TRBJ2-3, with 9 bases matching TRBD1. The CDR3 has 16 residues. Germline CDR1 is KGHDR and CDR2 is SFDVKD. Losses at the gene ends were 5 bases for V and 6 bases for J; bases not matched to a gene: 11. The DNA of the CDR3 is TGTGCCACCAGTGGCGAACAGGGGGCGCTTGCCGATACGCAGTATTTT. Encoded protein: CATSGEQGALADTQYF.

This clone was observed once. The rearrangement uses TRBV30 and TRBJ2-5; 8 positions match TRBD2. Trimming cost V 0 bases and J 4 bases; bases outside gene matches: 4. CDR3 size: 14 residues. Germline V gene lookup returns CDR1 GTSNPN and CDR2 SVGIG (reference sequence). CDR3 bases: TGTGCCTGGAGTGTACGGGGGGGCCGAGAGACCCAGTACTTC. It yields the protein CAWSVRGGRETQYF.

This clone was seen more than once but under ten times. The J gene is TRBJ2-7, the V gene TRBV2, with D uncertain. V was pared by 7 bases and J by 0 bases, with 13 bases between. CDR3 length: 14 amino acids. Germline V gene sequence: CDR1 SNHLY, CDR2 FYNNEI. The CDR3: CASKRSATSYEQYV. CDR3 DNA: TGTGCCAGCAAGAGGTCAGCTACCTCCTACGAGCAGTACGTC.

The V call is TRBV2, the J call TRBJ1-4; tentatively, D is TRBD1 (5 bases). Deletions cut 6 bases from V and 11 bases from J, with 16 bases between. Germline-derived CDR1 and CDR2 are SNHLY and FYNNEI. The CDR3 is 13 residues long. The CDR3 here is CASRYRQNNKLFF. The CDR3 nucleotides read TGTGCCAGCAGGTACCGACAGAACAATAAACTGTTTTTT. Complete variable domain (other parts from reference TRBV2 and TRBJ1-4): EPEVTQTPSHQVTQMGQEVILRCVPISNHLYFYWYRQILGQKVEFLVSFYNNEISEKSEIFDDQFSVERPDGSNFTLKIRSTKLEDSAMYFCASRYRQNNKLFFGSGTQLSVL.

The chain has TRBV6-2 or TRBV6-3 and TRBJ1-1; D remains unclear. Germline V gene lookup returns CDR1 MNHEY and CDR2 SVGEGT. Trimming took 5 bases from V and 1 from J, leaving 11 bases between them. This CDR3 has 14 residues. The CDR3 nucleotides read TGTGCCAGCAGTGCAACTGGTGAGAACACTGAAGCTTTCTTT. Translating it yields CASSATGENTEAFF.

The rearrangement uses TRBV11-2 and TRBJ2-1, with D perhaps matching TRBD1 (5 bases). Trimming left V 4 bases short and J 7 bases short, with 17 bases between. From germline, CDR1 is SGHAT and CDR2 FQNNGV. This CDR3 has 15 amino acids. CDR3 protein: CASSSGKVGWNEQFF. Here the CDR3 DNA reads TGTGCCAGCAGCTCAGGGAAGGTGGGCTGGAATGAGCAGTTCTTC. Full variable domain (remainder filled in from reference TRBV11-2 and TRBJ2-1): EAGVAQSPRYKIIEKRQSVAFWCNPISGHATLYWYQQILGQGPKLLIQFQNNGVVDDSQLPKDRFSAERLKGVDSTLKIQPAKLEDSAVYLCASSSGKVGWNEQFFGPGTRLTVL.

CDR3 region: CASSVRTVANYGYTF. CDR3 sequence (DNA): TGTGCCAGCAGCGTCAGGACTGTAGCTAACTATGGCTACACCTTC. This chain connects TRBV5-8 to TRBJ1-2; D ambiguous. CDR1 SGHTS and CDR2 YDEGEE come from the germline V gene. V was clipped by 4 bases and J by 0 bases, with 13 bases between them. CDR3 length equals 15 residues.

This sequence joins TRBV5-4 and TRBJ2-2, with 9 nucleotides matching TRBD1. V shed 4 bases, J shed 7 bases, and the junction held 8 bases outside the gene matches. The CDR3 covers 15 residues. CDR1 is SGHNT, CDR2 YYREEE, per germline (reference sequence). For the CDR3, the DNA is TGTGCCAGCAGCATGACAGGGGGTCGTCACGGGGAGCTGTTTTTT. Its protein product is CASSMTGGRHGELFF. The full variable domain, in which reference TRBV5-4 and TRBJ2-2 provide the parts outside the CDR3, is ETGVTQSPTHLIKTRGQQVTLRCSSQSGHNTVSWYQQALGQGPQFIFQYYREEENGRGNFPPRFSGLQFPNYSSELNVNALELDDSALYLCASSMTGGRHGELFFGEGSRLTVL.

J is TRBJ1-1 and V is TRBV15; no clear D gene. The CDR3 spans 14 residues. Trimming left V 2 bases short and J 4 bases short, with 11 bases between. Germline lookup yields CDR1 LNHNV and CDR2 YYDKDF (reference sequence). CDR3 protein: CATSRKRGSTEAFF. CDR3 in DNA: TGTGCCACCAGCAGAAAGCGGGGTTCCACTGAAGCTTTCTTT.

The chain couples TRBV9 to TRBJ2-5; D may be TRBD2 (6 bases). V was pared by 3 bases and J by 1 base, with 16 bases between. In germline, CDR1 is SGDLS, CDR2 YYNGEE. The CDR3 is 16 amino acids. The CDR3, as DNA: TGTGCCAGCAGCGCCTGGACTTCGGAGGGCCAAGAGACCCAGTACTTC. Encoded protein: CASSAWTSEGQETQYF.

The chain carries TRBV3-1 (or the pseudogene TRBV3-2) and TRBJ1-2, with D hard to call. Germline loops: CDR1 LGHDT, CDR2 YNNKEL (reference sequence). V was trimmed by 4 bases and J by 7 bases, leaving 10 bases between them. CDR3 size: 12 residues. The CDR3, as DNA: TGTGCCAGCAGCCTGTTGGGCTCTGGCTACACCTTC. It specifies CASSLLGSGYTF.

Here the CDR3 reads CASSLRQGRGYGYTF. The CDR3 DNA sequence: TGTGCCAGTAGTCTTCGACAGGGGCGGGGCTATGGCTACACCTTC. This sequence joins TRBV19 and TRBJ1-2; the match to TRBD1 covers 8 bases. The CDR3 runs 15 residues. The V segment lost 5 bases and the J segment 4 bases; nucleotides outside the gene matches: 9. Germline V gene data show CDR1 as LNHDA and CDR2 as SQIVND (reference sequence).

The V gene is TRBV11-2, the J gene TRBJ2-7, with a weak D call TRBD1 (6 bases). CDR1 is SGHAT, CDR2 FQNNGV, per germline. The CDR3 extends over 13 amino acids. Between the trimmed V and J ends, which lost 3 bases and 3 bases, there was a span of 9 bases. CDR3 residues: CASSLDSGYEQYF. CDR3 bases: TGTGCCAGCAGCTTGGACAGCGGCTACGAGCAGTACTTC.

V usage is TRBV6-5 and J usage is TRBJ2-1; tentatively, D is TRBD1 (6 bases). This CDR3 has 13 amino acids. V lost 2 bases and J lost 7, with 9 bases in between. CDR1 is MNHEY, CDR2 SVGAGI, per germline. CDR3 nucleotide sequence: TGTGCCAGCAGTTACATACAGGGTAATGAGCAGTTCTTC. Protein: CASSYIQGNEQFF.

The chain has TRBV6-5 and TRBJ2-7; 7 bases are a match to TRBD1. Germline-derived CDR1 and CDR2 are MNHEY and SVGAGI. The CDR3 runs to 13 residues. The J segment lost 3 bases and the V segment lost 8 bases, leaving 7 bases of the junction unmatched. As DNA, the CDR3 is TGTGCCAGCCAAGGGGGCCAAAGCTACGAGCAGTACTTC. The encoded protein is CASQGGQSYEQYF.

The J gene is TRBJ1-2, the V gene TRBV3-1 (or the pseudogene TRBV3-2), with D hard to call. This CDR3 spans 17 amino acids. Germline V gene data show CDR1 as LGHDT and CDR2 as YNNKEL (reference sequence). Trimming left V 4 bases short and J 8 bases short, with 26 bases between. The DNA for the CDR3 is TGTGCCAGCAGCCTGCTTCCGGGGATAGGGATCATCGCGGGCTACACCTTC. It is translated as CASSLLPGIGIIAGYTF.

This chain uses TRBV28 with TRBJ1-6; 7 bases map to TRBD1. This CDR3 region has 18 residues. The trim removed 4 bases at V and 2 bases at J, leaving 11 bases unmatched. Germline V gives CDR1 MDHEN, CDR2 SYDVKM. CDR3 sequence: CASSSSTRTGAYNSPLHF. The CDR3, as DNA: TGTGCCAGCAGTTCGAGTACCCGGACAGGCGCCTATAATTCACCCCTCCACTTT.

This chain links TRBV19 with TRBJ1-2; D is ambiguous. V lost 0 bases to trimming and J lost 1 base, with 9 bases between them. The CDR3 runs to 15 residues. Germline-derived CDR1 and CDR2 are LNHDA and SQIVND (reference sequence). CDR3 coding DNA: TGTGCCAGTAGTATAGATCGGGTCAGTAACTATGGCTACACCTTC. It encodes CASSIDRVSNYGYTF.

The gene calls are TRBV19 and TRBJ2-1, with TRBD2 matching over 7 bases. The V segment lost 8 bases and the J segment 2 bases; nucleotides outside the gene matches: 12. The CDR3 sequence is 16 residues long. The V gene's germline CDR1 is LNHDA and CDR2 SQIVND (reference sequence). The CDR3 DNA follows: TGTGCCAGTCGACCAGAGCGGGGCCCTCCCTACAATGAGCAGTTCTTC. Translated, it gives CASRPERGPPYNEQFF.

The V and J genes are TRBV28 and TRBJ2-7, with 7 bases aligning to TRBD2. Trimming took 6 bases from V and 2 from J; bases not matched to a gene: 13. The CDR3 contains 16 residues. Germline CDR1 is MDHEN and CDR2 is SYDVKM. The CDR3 nucleotides are TGTGCCAGCAGGGCGCATGGCGGGGGTGGCGCCTACGAGCAGTACGTC. Protein product: CASRAHGGGGAYEQYV.

V and J are TRBV10-3 and TRBJ2-1, with 10 bases identical to TRBD2. The germline V gene encodes CDR1 ENHRY and CDR2 SYGVKD. This CDR3 is built from 12 residues. Trimming took 8 bases from V and 15 from J; bases not matched to a gene: 10. As DNA, the CDR3 is TGTGCCATCGGAGGTGTTAGCGGGGGGTCGTTCTTC. Translating gives CAIGGVSGGSFF.

V gene TRBV4-2 combines with J gene TRBJ2-7; perhaps TRBD2 as D (6 bases). V gave up 0 bases and J gave up 2 bases, with 17 bases separating them. Germline V gene lookup returns CDR1 LGHNA and CDR2 YNFKEQ. The CDR3 sequence is 17 residues long. CDR3 DNA sequence: TGTGCCAGCAGCCAAGATGGGGGGAGTGGGGCCGCCTACGAGCAGTACTTC. Protein product: CASSQDGGSGAAYEQYF.

The chain couples TRBV7-2 to TRBJ2-4; 7 bases match TRBD2. CDR3 length: 16 residues. J was trimmed by 0 bases and V by 5 bases; bases with no gene match: 7. Germline V lookup: CDR1 SGHTA, CDR2 FQGNSA. CDR3 amino acids: CASSGGVLEAKNIQYF. The CDR3 bases are TGTGCCAGCAGCGGGGGGGTGCTCGAAGCCAAAAACATTCAGTACTTC.